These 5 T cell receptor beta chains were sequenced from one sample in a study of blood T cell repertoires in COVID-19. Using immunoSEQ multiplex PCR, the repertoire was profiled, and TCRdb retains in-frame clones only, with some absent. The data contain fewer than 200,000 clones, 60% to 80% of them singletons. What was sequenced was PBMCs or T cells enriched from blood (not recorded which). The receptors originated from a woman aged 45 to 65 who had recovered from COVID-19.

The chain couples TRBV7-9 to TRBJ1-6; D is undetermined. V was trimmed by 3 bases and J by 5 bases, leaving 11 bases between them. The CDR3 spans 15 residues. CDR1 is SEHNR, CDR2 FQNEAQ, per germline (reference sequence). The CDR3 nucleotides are TGTGCCAGCAGCTTGAGTCAGGCCAATAATTCACCCCTCCACTTT. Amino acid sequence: CASSLSQANNSPLHF. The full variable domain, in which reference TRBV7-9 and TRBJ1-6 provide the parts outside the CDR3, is DTGVSQNPRHKITKRGQNVTFRCDPISEHNRLYWYRQTLGQGPEFLTYFQNEAQLEKSRLLSDRFSAERPKGSFSTLEIQRTEQGDSAMYLCASSLSQANNSPLHFGNGTRLTVT.

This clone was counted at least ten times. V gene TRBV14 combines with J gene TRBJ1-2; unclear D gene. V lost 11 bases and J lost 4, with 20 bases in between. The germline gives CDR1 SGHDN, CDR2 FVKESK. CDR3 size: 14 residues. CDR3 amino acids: CASSPGESPYGYTF. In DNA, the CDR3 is TGTGCCTCCTCGCCTGGGGAGTCTCCCTATGGCTACACCTTC.

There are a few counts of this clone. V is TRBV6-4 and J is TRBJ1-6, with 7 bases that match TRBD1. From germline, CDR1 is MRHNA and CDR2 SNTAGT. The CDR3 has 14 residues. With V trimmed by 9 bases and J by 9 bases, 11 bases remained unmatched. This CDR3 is CARGHGGGSSPLHF. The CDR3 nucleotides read TGTGCCAGGGGGCACGGAGGGGGCAGTTCACCCCTCCACTTT.

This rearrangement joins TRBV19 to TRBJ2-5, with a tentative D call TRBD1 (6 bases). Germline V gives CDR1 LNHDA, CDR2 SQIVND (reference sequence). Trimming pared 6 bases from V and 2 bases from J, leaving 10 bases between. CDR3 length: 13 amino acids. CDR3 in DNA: TGTGCCAGTAGGACCGGACAGCAAGAGACCCAGTACTTC. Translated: CASRTGQQETQYF.

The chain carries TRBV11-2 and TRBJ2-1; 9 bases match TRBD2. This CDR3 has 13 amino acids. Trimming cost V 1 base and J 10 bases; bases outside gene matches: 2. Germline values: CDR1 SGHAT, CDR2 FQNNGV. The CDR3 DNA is TGTGCCAGCAGCTTAGCTAGCGGGAACGAGCAGTTCTTC. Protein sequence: CASSLASGNEQFF.